This T cell receptor beta chain derives from a study of T cell responses to AZD1222 COVID-19 vaccine. Clones were sequenced by immunoSEQ multiplex PCR, and TCRdb holds only the in-frame ones, with some missing. The table lists approximately 130,000 clones, around 83% of them singletons. Looked up from germline, CDR1 is SGHRS and CDR2 is YFSETQ. The CDR3 covers 16 residues. V dropped 0 bases and J dropped 6; count of bases not matched to a gene: 10. Sample: peripheral blood, taken 28 days after the second AZD1222 dose. This chain connects TRBV5-1 to TRBJ1-1; 8 bases agree with TRBD1. This TCR came from an adult who received the AZD1222 COVID-19 vaccine. In nucleotides, the CDR3 is TGCGCCAGCAGCTTGGGGCAGGGGGCGCGGGGAGCTGAAGCTTTCTTT. Encoded protein: CASSLGQGARGAEAFF.